This T cell receptor (beta chain) was recovered during a study of blood T cell repertoires in COVID-19. The wider study: COVID-19 samples, acute and convalescent, were from the United States, Italy and Spain. In each case, the material was cDNA or gDNA derived from T cells, B-cell-depleted T cells, or PBMCs.

Per the authors' pipeline: Reference gene primer amplification yielded estimated nucleated cell counts. The protocol was immunoSEQ multiplex PCR, while the TCRdb copy is restricted to in-frame clones and leaves out a portion. The DNA gave D and trimming, while V, J and clone size come from that table. The data show about 280,000 clones, about 90% seen once. The TCR comes from a woman in her forties or fifties who had recovered from COVID-19. The sample consisted of peripheral blood.

CDR3 bases: TGTGCCAGCAGCTCCATCACGGGTGAGCAGTTCTTC. Translated: CASSSITGEQFF. The chain uses TRBV7-6 and TRBJ2-1; D not certain. The CDR3 runs to 12 residues. Trimming left V 4 bases short and J 9 bases short, with 10 bases between. The germline V gene has CDR1 SGHVS and CDR2 FNYEAQ.